This T cell receptor (beta chain) was sequenced during a study of post-analysis software for immune sequencing data. Germline CDR1 is SEHNR and CDR2 is FQNEAQ (reference sequence). This CDR3 is built from 15 residues. J lost 2 bases, V lost 1 base, and 4 bases had no gene match. This clonotype was picked up a small number of times. What it binds is unknown. Libraries were made from TCR beta cDNA, and they carried unique molecular identifiers. The T cell input of about 0.95 to 11 million gave about half a million cDNA molecules. TCRdb reprocessed the PCR reads with MiXCR, giving one entry per CDR3 protein. The sample consists of 430,000 or so distinct CDR3 sequences, more than 30% of them appearing once. Study conclusions and caveats: Same-batch preparations were strongly co-clustered by F measure. Patients carried five TRBV segments more frequently than controls did, and TRBV5-6, TRBV5-1 and TRBV20-1 were among them.

The sequenced material came from blood. V is TRBV7-9 and J is TRBJ2-5, with 7 positions matching TRBD1. This receptor was identified in a girl aged 2-9 years with multiple sclerosis. The CDR3 here is CASSLVGRGQETQYF. The CDR3 DNA follows: TGTGCCAGCAGCTTAGTGGGCAGGGGGCAAGAGACCCAGTACTTC.